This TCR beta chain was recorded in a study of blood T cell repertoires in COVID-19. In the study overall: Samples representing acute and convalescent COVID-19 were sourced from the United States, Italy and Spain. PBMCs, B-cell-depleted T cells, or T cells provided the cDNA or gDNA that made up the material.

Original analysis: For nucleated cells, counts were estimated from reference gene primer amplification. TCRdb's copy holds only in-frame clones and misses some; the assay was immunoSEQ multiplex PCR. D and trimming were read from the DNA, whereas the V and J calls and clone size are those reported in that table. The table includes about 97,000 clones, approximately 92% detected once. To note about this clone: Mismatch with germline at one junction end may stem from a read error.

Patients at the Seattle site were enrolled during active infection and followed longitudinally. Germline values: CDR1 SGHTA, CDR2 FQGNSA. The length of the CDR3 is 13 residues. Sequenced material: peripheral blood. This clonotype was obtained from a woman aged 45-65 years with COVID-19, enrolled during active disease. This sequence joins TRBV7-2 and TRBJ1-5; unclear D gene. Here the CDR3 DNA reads TGTGCCAGCAACTTACAGAGGAATCAGCCCCAGCATTTT. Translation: CASNLQRNQPQHF. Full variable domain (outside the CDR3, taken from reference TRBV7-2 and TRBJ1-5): GAGVSQSPSNKVTEKGKDVELRCDPISGHTALYWYRQSLGQGLEFLIYFQGNSAPDKSGLPSDRFSAERTGGSVSTLTIQRTQQEDSAVYLCASNLQRNQPQHFGDGTRLSIL.